The 7 T cell receptor beta chains listed next were all sequenced from one sample in a study of T-cell memory formation after mild COVID-19. A single record per CDR3 protein comes from TCRdb applying MiXCR to the 5' RACE reads. Among about 200,000 distinct CDR3 sequences listed, 16% were seen once. Source material: PBMCs or a T cell subset sorted from them (not recorded which). These receptors all stem from an adult woman who had mild COVID-19 (a few samples of this study predate the infection). Cell type and time point are not known.

This clonotype was detected many times. The chain links TRBV5-1 to TRBJ2-3; D gene unclear. V shed 0 bases and J shed 2 bases, with 10 bases lying between them. The CDR3 runs to 15 residues. CDR1 and CDR2 from the germline V gene are SGHRS and YFSETQ. The CDR3 spells CASSLGGSNTDTQYF. In nucleotides, the CDR3 is TGCGCCAGCAGCTTGGGCGGCTCCAACACAGATACGCAGTATTTT.

This chain links TRBV20-1 with TRBJ1-1; no reliable D call. The ends were cut back, 1 base at V and 1 base at J, with 1 base in the middle. Germline-derived CDR1 and CDR2 are DFQATT and SNEGSKA (reference sequence). The CDR3 has 11 residues. The CDR3 bases are TGCAGTGCTAGAGCGAACACTGAAGCTTTCTTT. Protein sequence: CSARANTEAFF.

CDR3 sequence (DNA): TGCAGTGCCAAGATTTACCGCACAGATACGCAGTATTTT. This sequence encodes CSAKIYRTDTQYF. The V call is TRBV20-1, the J call TRBJ2-3; D unresolved. The V and J ends lost 6 bases and 1 base respectively, with 11 bases between them. The CDR3 is made up of 13 amino acids. From germline, CDR1 is DFQATT and CDR2 SNEGSKA (reference sequence).

CDR3 region: CASSPPGVGEKLFF. Written as DNA, the CDR3 is TGCGCCAGCAGCCCCCCAGGGGTTGGAGAAAAACTGTTTTTT. V gene TRBV5-1 combines with J gene TRBJ1-4; D perhaps matches TRBD1 (6 bases). The CDR3 totals 14 residues. The ends were cut back, 4 bases at V and 8 bases at J, with 15 bases in the middle. Germline loops: CDR1 SGHRS, CDR2 YFSETQ.

This CDR3 is CASRGDSNSNEKLFF. CDR3 in DNA: TGTGCCAGCAGAGGGGACAGTAATTCAAATGAAAAACTGTTTTTT. V is TRBV2 and J is TRBJ1-4, with 7 bases lining up with TRBD1. The CDR3 sequence is 15 residues long. Germline V gives CDR1 SNHLY, CDR2 FYNNEI. V was pared by 6 bases and J by 5 bases, with 9 bases of the junction left unmatched.

This chain uses TRBV20-1 with TRBJ1-2; D ambiguous. With 1 base removed from V and 5 bases from J, the gap between germline ends came to 14 bases. The length of the CDR3 is 14 residues. Germline V gives CDR1 DFQATT, CDR2 SNEGSKA (reference sequence). CDR3 sequence (DNA): TGCAGTGCTAGAGGGTCTAAGCTAGGGTATGGCTACACCTTC. Translated: CSARGSKLGYGYTF.

The rearrangement uses TRBV30 and TRBJ2-7; 8 bases line up with TRBD2. The CDR3 contains 13 residues. From germline, CDR1 is GTSNPN and CDR2 SVGIG (reference sequence). V dropped 4 bases and J dropped 6; count of bases not matched to a gene: 8. CDR3 sequence (DNA): TGTGCCTGGACCATAGCGGGACGTATCGAGCAGTACTTC. Translating gives CAWTIAGRIEQYF.